This TCR beta chain came from a study of graft-versus-host responses after intestinal transplantation. About the study: Grafts that recipients had were multivisceral, liver-intestinal, or isolated intestinal transplants. Uniformly, recipients were administered anti-thymocyte globulin induction with subsequent tacrolimus and steroids for approximately three years.

Regarding this clone: What it recognizes is unknown.

Study-level results: Allografts of one patient group, those with graft-donor T cell macrochimerism, had high graft-versus-host to host-versus-graft clonal ratios.

Profiling relied on immunoSEQ multiplex PCR, and the TCRdb table lists in-frame clones only, not all of them. The sample has tens of thousands of clones; about 96% are singletons. The V gene's germline CDR1 is MGHDK and CDR2 SYGVNS. The CDR3 length is 10 residues. The germline V and J ends were trimmed by 10 bases and 7 bases, with 10 bases remaining between them. V and J are TRBV25-1 and TRBJ1-2; D remains ambiguous. The TCR was taken from a human donor who was the organ donor for an intestinal transplant. Sequencing was performed on unstimulated CD8+ T cells sorted from spleen or lymph node cells, taken before transplant. The CDR3 is CANPKSGYTF. The CDR3, as DNA: TGTGCCAACCCAAAAAGTGGCTACACCTTC.